The 17 T cell receptor beta chains below were found in one sample sequenced in a study of blood T cells in healthy people across ages. Through a sample-barcoded 5' primer and a J-beta primer mix, a second PCR was run for roughly 7 to 11 cycles. Via MiXCR, TCRdb re-called the 5' RACE reads, giving one row per CDR3 protein. There are fewer than 2 million distinct CDR3 sequences in the sample; around 42% occur only once, and approximately 22% lies in the top ten. The sample was blood. These receptors were taken from a human donor in good health.

This clonotype was seen only a few times. The chain employs TRBV5-1 and TRBJ2-1, with 9 bases matching TRBD1. There are 13 residues in the CDR3. J gave up 10 bases and V 6 bases, and 8 bases lay outside the gene matches. Looked up from germline, CDR1 is SGHRS and CDR2 is YFSETQ. The CDR3 coding sequence is TGCGCCAGCAAGGGGACAGGGCAGTACGAGCAGTTCTTC. This sequence encodes CASKGTGQYEQFF.

This clonotype has just a few counts. The DNA is left out, because the CDR3 cannot be placed on it with certainty; the CDR3 is given as TCRdb lists it. The rearrangement uses TRBV27 and TRBJ2-1; the table assigns TRBD1, which was not confirmed against the DNA. Termini included, the CDR3 measures 15 amino acids. Germline V gives CDR1 MNHEY, CDR2 SMNVEV (reference sequence). The CDR3: CASSSSGQGANEQFF.

The chain links TRBV24-1 to TRBJ2-7, with D possibly being TRBD1 or TRBD2 (7 bases each). The CDR3 runs 16 residues. Trimming stripped 2 bases from V and 3 bases from J, with 16 bases between. Germline CDR1 KGHDR, CDR2 SFDVKD. CDR3: CATSDSRGTDVYEQYF. In nucleotides, the CDR3 is TGTGCCACCAGTGATTCGCGGGGGACAGACGTCTACGAGCAGTACTTC.

The chain employs TRBV28 and TRBJ1-2, with D uncertain. Germline V gene data show CDR1 as MDHEN and CDR2 as SYDVKM. CDR3 length: 11 amino acids. The CDR3 reads CAARSYYGYTF. In DNA form, the CDR3 reads TGTGCAGCCCGGAGCTACTATGGCTACACCTTC.

A few counts support this clonotype. The chain links TRBV28 to TRBJ2-7; possible D gene TRBD2, 6 bases. This CDR3 comprises 16 residues. Looked up from germline, CDR1 is MDHEN and CDR2 is SYDVKM. The V end was cut by 5 bases, the J end by 1 base, with 18 bases between. The CDR3 DNA is TGTGCCAGCAGTACCTGGGGGACTCGCAATTCCTACGAGCAGTACTTC. Protein product: CASSTWGTRNSYEQYF.

This clonotype was detected a few times. A read error may produce the germline difference seen at one junction end. The CDR3 DNA reads TGCGCCACACGGGGAACAGGGCAAATTTCTGGGGCCAACGTCCAGACTTTC. Protein sequence: CATRGTGQISGANVQTF. The J gene is TRBJ2-6, the V gene TRBV4-1, with D possibly matching TRBD1 (6 bases). The germline V gene has CDR1 MGHRA and CDR2 YSYEKL. This CDR3 spans 17 amino acids.

J is TRBJ1-3 and V is TRBV7-2; the D is unclear. Germline CDR1 is SGHTA and CDR2 is FQGNSA. V lost 5 bases to trimming and J lost 2 bases, with 19 bases between them. The CDR3 loop spans 17 amino acids. The CDR3 sequence is CASSRLVATVPGNTIYF. CDR3 DNA: TGTGCCAGCAGCAGGCTGGTCGCTACAGTACCTGGAAACACCATATATTTT.

The V and J genes are TRBV6-2 or TRBV6-3 and TRBJ1-2, with D unclear. Per the germline V gene, CDR1 is MNHEY and CDR2 is SVGEGT. The CDR3 length is 11 residues. V lost 3 bases and J 8 bases, leaving 7 bases between the germline ends. CDR3 sequence: CASSYGEGYTF. CDR3 DNA sequence: TGTGCCAGCAGTTATGGGGAAGGCTACACCTTC.

This clonotype was picked up a small number of times. The CDR3 protein is CASSYPGREAFF. The CDR3 DNA is TGTGCCAGCAGTTACCCCGGGAGGGAAGCTTTCTTT. This chain uses TRBV6-5 with TRBJ1-1; D unclear. The germline CDR1 and CDR2 sequences are MNHEY and SVGAGI. The CDR3 spans 12 residues. Trimming took off 2 bases at V and 8 bases at J, with 9 bases between the two ends.

Only a few counts were recorded for this clonotype. The chain employs TRBV20-1 and TRBJ2-7, with TRBD2 as a possible D gene (6 bases). V lost 1 base and J lost 1, with 14 bases in between. In germline, CDR1 is DFQATT, CDR2 SNEGSKA (reference sequence). The CDR3 sequence is 15 residues long. The CDR3 sequence is CSARGVAGLSYEQYF. The CDR3 DNA sequence: TGCAGTGCTAGAGGCGTGGCGGGGTTATCCTACGAGCAGTACTTC.

This clonotype has just a few counts. The gene calls are TRBV20-1 and TRBJ1-1; D uncertain. Germline values: CDR1 DFQATT, CDR2 SNEGSKA (reference sequence). This CDR3 comprises 16 residues. V was trimmed by 6 bases and J by 4 bases, leaving 24 bases between them. The CDR3 loop is CSAQDLDTRYFTEAFF. For the CDR3, the DNA is TGCAGTGCCCAAGACCTCGACACAAGGTATTTCACTGAAGCTTTCTTT.

This clonotype was seen a handful of times. The rearrangement joins TRBV7-2 to TRBJ2-3; D ambiguous. This CDR3 has 15 residues. Trimming pared 5 bases from V and 0 bases from J, leaving 12 bases between. The germline CDR1 and CDR2 sequences are SGHTA and FQGNSA. The CDR3 nucleotides are TGTGCCAGCAGCCGCCTGATAACTAGCACAGATACGCAGTATTTT. Its protein is CASSRLITSTDTQYF.

This clonotype showed up just a few times. The V and J genes are TRBV15 and TRBJ1-5; D call uncertain. V lost 2 bases and J lost 3, with 2 bases in between. This CDR3 is built from 12 residues. CDR1 and CDR2 from the germline V gene are LNHNV and YYDKDF (reference sequence). CDR3 nucleotides: TGTGCCACCAGCAGACTCAATCAGCCCCAGCATTTT. Amino acid sequence: CATSRLNQPQHF. The whole variable domain, filled in from reference TRBV15 and TRBJ1-5, reads DAMVIQNPRYQVTQFGKPVTLSCSQTLNHNVMYWYQQKSSQAPKLLFHYYDKDFNNEADTPDNFQSRRPNTSFCFLDIRSPGLGDTAMYLCATSRLNQPQHFGDGTRLSIL.

This chain joins TRBV6-5 and TRBJ1-1; D not certain. The CDR3 has 13 residues. From germline, CDR1 is MNHEY and CDR2 SVGAGI. The V end was cut by 0 bases, the J end by 7 bases, with 9 bases between. The CDR3 spells CASSYSGRREAFF. CDR3 sequence (DNA): TGTGCCAGCAGTTACTCCGGTAGACGTGAAGCTTTCTTT.

This clonotype was picked up a small number of times. The gene calls are TRBV29-1 and TRBJ2-5, with TRBD2 identical over 10 bases. Germline V lookup: CDR1 SQVTM, CDR2 ANQGSEA. The CDR3 is 19 residues long. V lost 0 bases and J lost 0; bases outside the gene matches: 13. CDR3 sequence: CSVEDAVGLAALYQETQYF. CDR3 coding DNA: TGCAGCGTTGAAGATGCTGTCGGACTAGCGGCCCTGTACCAAGAGACCCAGTACTTC.

This clonotype has only a few counts. The gene calls are TRBV6-6 and TRBJ2-7, with D possibly matching TRBD1 (5 bases). The germline CDR1 and CDR2 sequences are MNHNY and SVGAGI (reference sequence). The length of the CDR3 is 13 residues. V was trimmed by 4 bases and J by 2 bases, leaving 9 bases between them. CDR3 sequence reads: CASSSDIAYEQYF. The CDR3 DNA is TGTGCCAGCAGTTCGGACATAGCCTACGAGCAGTACTTC.

This chain links TRBV7-9 with TRBJ2-3; D might be TRBD2 (6 bases). Trimming removed 6 bases at V and 6 bases at J, with 19 bases between. Germline CDR1 is SEHNR and CDR2 is FQNEAQ (reference sequence). CDR3 size: 15 residues. The CDR3 spells CASRRGGELEDTQYF. The CDR3 nucleotides read TGTGCCAGCAGACGAGGAGGGGAGCTCGAGGATACGCAGTATTTT. Full variable domain (rest looked up from reference TRBV7-9 and TRBJ2-3): DTGVSQNPRHKITKRGQNVTFRCDPISEHNRLYWYRQTLGQGPEFLTYFQNEAQLEKSRLLSDRFSAERPKGSFSTLEIQRTEQGDSAMYLCASRRGGELEDTQYFGPGTRLTVL.